This T cell receptor beta chain emerged from a study of blood T cell repertoires in COVID-19. Here immunoSEQ multiplex PCR was the method, and the copy in TCRdb shows in-frame clones only, minus some. The sample carries about 530,000 clones, about 89% recorded once. Germline CDR1 and CDR2: MNHEY and SVGAGI. The CDR3 has 15 amino acids. The V end lost 6 bases, the J end lost 1 base, and 16 bases lay between the germline ends. The sequence was obtained from a woman aged 50 to 60 with COVID-19, enrolled during active disease. V gene TRBV6-5 combines with J gene TRBJ2-7; D is undetermined. Sequencing used peripheral blood. The CDR3 bases are TGTGCCAGCAGCCCGAGCCTTGGTTATTCCTACGAGCAGTACTTC. It specifies CASSPSLGYSYEQYF.